This record concerns one TCR beta chain sequence. This CDR3 has 15 residues. V was clipped by 1 base and J by 5 bases; unmatched bases: 3. The germline CDR1 and CDR2 sequences are LNHDA and SQIVND (reference sequence). This entry belongs to a study of glioma-infiltrating T cells after dendritic cell vaccination. On the study more broadly: Between about 2002 and 2013, patients got autologous tumor lysate-pulsed dendritic cell vaccines.

Sequencing used immunoSEQ multiplex PCR; TCRdb keeps in-frame clones, though not all of them. The table shows 85,000 to 95,000 clones, with 70% to 90% occurring only once. Sequenced here: blood, sampled before dendritic cell vaccination. The chain recombines TRBV19 with TRBJ1-5; 9 nucleotides agree with TRBD1. This TCR was sampled from a human donor with glioblastoma. CDR3 nucleotide sequence: TGTGCCAGTAGTATAGTAGGACAGGGGTATCAGCCCCAGCATTTT. Its protein product is CASSIVGQGYQPQHF.